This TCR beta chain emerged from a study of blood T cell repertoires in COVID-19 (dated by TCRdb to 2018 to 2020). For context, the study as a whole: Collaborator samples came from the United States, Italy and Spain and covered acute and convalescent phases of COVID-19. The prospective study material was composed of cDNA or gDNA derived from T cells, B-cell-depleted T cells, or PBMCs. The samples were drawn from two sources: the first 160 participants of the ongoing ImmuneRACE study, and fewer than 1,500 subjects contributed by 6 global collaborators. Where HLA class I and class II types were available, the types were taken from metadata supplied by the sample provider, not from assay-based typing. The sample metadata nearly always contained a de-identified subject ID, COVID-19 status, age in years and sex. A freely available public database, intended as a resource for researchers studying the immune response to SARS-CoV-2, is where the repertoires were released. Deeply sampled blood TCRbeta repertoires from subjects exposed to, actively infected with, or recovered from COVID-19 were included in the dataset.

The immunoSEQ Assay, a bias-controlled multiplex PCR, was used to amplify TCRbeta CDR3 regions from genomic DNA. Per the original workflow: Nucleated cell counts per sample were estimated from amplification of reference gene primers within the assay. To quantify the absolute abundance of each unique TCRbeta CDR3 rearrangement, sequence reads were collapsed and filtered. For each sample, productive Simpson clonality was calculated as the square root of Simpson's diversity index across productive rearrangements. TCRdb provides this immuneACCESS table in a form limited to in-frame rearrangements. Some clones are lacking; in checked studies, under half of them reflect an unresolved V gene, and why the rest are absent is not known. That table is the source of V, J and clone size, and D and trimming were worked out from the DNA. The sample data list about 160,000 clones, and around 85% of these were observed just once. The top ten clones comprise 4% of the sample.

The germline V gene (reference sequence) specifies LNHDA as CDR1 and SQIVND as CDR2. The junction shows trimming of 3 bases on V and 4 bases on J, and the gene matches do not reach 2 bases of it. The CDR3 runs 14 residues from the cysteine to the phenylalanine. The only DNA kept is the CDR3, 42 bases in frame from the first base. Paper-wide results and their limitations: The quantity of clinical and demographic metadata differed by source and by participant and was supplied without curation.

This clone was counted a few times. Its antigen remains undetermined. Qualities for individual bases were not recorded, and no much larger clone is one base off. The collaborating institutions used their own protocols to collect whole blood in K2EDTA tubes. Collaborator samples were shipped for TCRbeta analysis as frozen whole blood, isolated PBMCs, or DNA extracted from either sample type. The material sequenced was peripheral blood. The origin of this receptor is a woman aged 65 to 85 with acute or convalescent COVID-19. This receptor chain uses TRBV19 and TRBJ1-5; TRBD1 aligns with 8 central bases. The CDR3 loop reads CASSMGDRNQPQHF. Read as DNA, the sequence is TGTGCCAGTAGTATGGGGGACAGGAATCAGCCCCAGCATTTT.